The sequence of this T cell receptor (beta chain) was determined in a study of T cell responses to AZD1222 COVID-19 vaccine. CDR3 size: 15 residues. Germline loops: CDR1 SGHTA, CDR2 FQGNSA. The trim removed 4 bases at V and 9 bases at J, leaving 7 bases unmatched. Findings and caveats of the study: Among vaccine-associated CD4 TCRs, coverage spanned spike, with dominance at 160-218 and 743-854. Variant regions that are unmutated are reportedly the target of nearly half of spike-specific TCRs.

A word on this clone: The antigen remains unidentified.

The repertoire was sequenced with immunoSEQ multiplex PCR; TCRdb's copy has only in-frame clones and lacks some. The table shows some 120,000 clones, with 75% to 90% occurring only once. Material: peripheral blood, obtained on day 0 of AZD1222 vaccination. The chain recombines TRBV7-2 with TRBJ2-1; the match to TRBD2 covers 12 bases. The source is an adult in good health. CDR3 bases: TGTGCCAGCAGCTCCTCTAGCGGGGGGGTGGCTGAGCAGTTCTTC. Translation gives CASSSSSGGVAEQFF.